Below, 17 T cell receptor beta chains from the same sample are listed, as sequenced in a study of graft-versus-host responses after intestinal transplantation. Their antigens remain unidentified. The method was immunoSEQ multiplex PCR; TCRdb's version includes in-frame clones alone and lacks a portion of them. The sample has about 70,000 clones; 90% are singletons. The sample was unstimulated CD8+ T cells sorted from spleen or lymph node cells, taken before intestinal transplant. These receptors were taken from a human donor who received an intestinal transplant.

The V gene is TRBV19, the J gene TRBJ2-6; D remains unclear. There are 14 residues in the CDR3. The germline gives CDR1 LNHDA, CDR2 SQIVND (reference sequence). V was trimmed by 8 bases and J by 2 bases, leaving 10 bases between them. The CDR3 is CASAKYTGANVLTF. CDR3 DNA sequence: TGTGCCAGTGCGAAGTATACTGGGGCCAACGTCCTGACTTTC.

V usage is TRBV29-1 and J usage is TRBJ1-1, with D maybe TRBD1 (5 bases). CDR1 SQVTM and CDR2 ANQGSEA come from the germline V gene. Trimming left V 6 bases short and J 1 base short, with 6 bases between. The CDR3 is 11 residues long. Written as DNA, the CDR3 is TGCAGCGTCGGACAGAACACTGAAGCTTTCTTT. Its protein is CSVGQNTEAFF.

The genes are TRBV5-6 and TRBJ1-1, with D possibly matching TRBD1 (6 bases). The CDR3 contains 11 residues. V was trimmed by 3 bases and J by 6 bases, leaving 6 bases between them. The germline gives CDR1 SGHDT, CDR2 YYEEEE. CDR3 nucleotides: TGTGCCAGCAGCTACAGGGCTGAAGCTTTCTTT. Encoded protein: CASSYRAEAFF.

The CDR3 loop reads CASSLVGGGADIQYF. DNA of the CDR3: TGCGCCAGCAGCCTGGTAGGGGGGGGCGCGGACATTCAGTACTTC. V and J are TRBV4-1 and TRBJ2-4; tentative D call: TRBD2 (7 bases). CDR3 size: 15 residues. The V gene lost 4 bases and the J gene lost 8 bases, with 18 bases spanning the gap. The germline V gene encodes CDR1 MGHRA and CDR2 YSYEKL.

The chain uses TRBV9 and TRBJ2-3, with 10 positions matching TRBD2. The length of the CDR3 is 16 residues. The germline gives CDR1 SGDLS, CDR2 YYNGEE. Trimming removed 4 bases from V and 0 bases from J; junction bases left unmatched: 5. The CDR3 sequence: CASSLTSGESTDTQYF. The DNA of the CDR3 is TGTGCCAGCAGCCTTACTAGCGGGGAGAGCACAGATACGCAGTATTTT.

The chain carries TRBV27 and TRBJ2-7; 7 bases agree with TRBD1. J gave up 4 bases and V 8 bases, and 11 bases lay outside the gene matches. CDR1 MNHEY and CDR2 SMNVEV come from the germline V gene (reference sequence). The CDR3 contains 14 residues. CDR3 region: CASSPTGTDYEQYF. CDR3 DNA: TGTGCCAGCTCTCCCACCGGGACAGATTACGAGCAGTACTTC.

V gene TRBV14 combines with J gene TRBJ2-7, with D uncertain. The germline V and J ends were trimmed by 4 bases and 5 bases, with 6 bases remaining between them. The CDR3 has 11 amino acids. Germline CDR1 and CDR2: SGHDN and FVKESK. CDR3 sequence: CASSPGDEQYF. The CDR3 nucleotides are TGTGCCAGCAGCCCCGGAGACGAGCAGTACTTC.

V gene TRBV19 combines with J gene TRBJ1-2; D is ambiguous. Germline V CDR1 and CDR2: LNHDA, SQIVND (reference sequence). This CDR3 is 12 amino acids long. V was shortened by 7 bases and J by 5 bases, with 11 bases between the two germline ends. The CDR3 coding sequence is TGTGCCAGTACCCCTCGGGGATATGGCTACACCTTC. It yields the protein CASTPRGYGYTF. The full variable domain, with the rest looked up from reference TRBV19 and TRBJ1-2, is DGGITQSPKYLFRKEGQNVTLSCEQNLNHDAMYWYRQDPGQGLRLIYYSQIVNDFQKGDIAEGYSVSREKKESFPLTVTSAQKNPTAFYLCASTPRGYGYTFGSGTRLTVV.

This sequence joins TRBV7-9 and TRBJ2-5; TRBD2 aligns across 9 bases. Germline CDR1 reads SEHNR; CDR2 reads FQNEAQ (reference sequence). The V segment lost 5 bases and the J segment 4 bases; nucleotides outside the gene matches: 8. This CDR3 comprises 15 residues. The CDR3 DNA reads TGTGCCAGCAGCCCAGCGGGGGGCGAGCGAGAGACCCAGTACTTC. As protein: CASSPAGGERETQYF.

The chain carries TRBV9 and TRBJ1-3; 8 bases are a match to TRBD1. This CDR3 spans 15 amino acids. Germline CDR1 is SGDLS and CDR2 is YYNGEE. V lost 7 bases, J lost 4 bases, and 10 bases stayed unmatched. CDR3: CASGPQGAKGNTIYF. In DNA form, the CDR3 reads TGTGCCAGCGGACCCCAGGGGGCGAAAGGAAACACCATATATTTT.

V usage is TRBV27 and J usage is TRBJ2-5; possibly TRBD2 for D (5 bases). Germline CDR1 reads MNHEY; CDR2 reads SMNVEV (reference sequence). V shed 5 bases and J shed 3 bases, with 10 bases lying between them. This CDR3 has 13 residues. The DNA of the CDR3 is TGTGCCAGCAGTCAATACGGGGAAGAGACCCAGTACTTC. This encodes CASSQYGEETQYF.

The chain uses TRBV9 and TRBJ1-1; possible D gene TRBD1, 5 bases. Per the germline V gene, CDR1 is SGDLS and CDR2 is YYNGEE. V was pared by 7 bases and J by 5 bases, with 12 bases between. There are 12 residues in the CDR3. CDR3 nucleotides: TGTGCCAGCTCCCGGGAGGGGACTGAAGCTTTCTTT. This sequence encodes CASSREGTEAFF.

This rearrangement joins TRBV29-1 to TRBJ2-1; D possibly corresponds to TRBD1 (5 bases). The ends were cut back, 4 bases at V and 5 bases at J, with 9 bases in the middle. The length of the CDR3 is 12 residues. CDR1 and CDR2 (germline): SQVTM, ANQGSEA. The CDR3 loop reads CSVVPGNNEQFF. Here the CDR3 DNA reads TGCAGCGTTGTCCCAGGGAACAATGAGCAGTTCTTC.

The chain recombines TRBV5-1 with TRBJ1-1; weak D call: TRBD1 (6 bases). Germline CDR1 reads SGHRS; CDR2 reads YFSETQ. This CDR3 is built from 15 residues. The V end was cut by 6 bases, the J end by 7 bases, with 22 bases between. The CDR3 here is CASNRGRGEEGEAFF. The CDR3 nucleotides are TGCGCCAGCAACCGAGGCAGGGGCGAAGAGGGTGAAGCTTTCTTT. Supplemented by reference TRBV5-1 and TRBJ1-1, the full variable domain reads KAGVTQTPRYLIKTRGQQVTLSCSPISGHRSVSWYQQTPGQGLQFLFEYFSETQRNKGNFPGRFSGRQFSNSRSEMNVSTLELGDSALYLCASNRGRGEEGEAFFGQGTRLTVV.

Comments on this clone: The same CDR3 also results from other DNA sequences found in this sample. The chain is built from TRBV11-2 and TRBJ1-4; tentatively, D is TRBD1 (6 bases). V lost 5 bases and J 3 bases, leaving 19 bases between the germline ends. This CDR3 is 17 amino acids long. CDR1 is SGHAT and CDR2 is FQNNGV in the germline V gene. The CDR3 loop reads CASSPRTAPPANEKLFF. In DNA, the CDR3 is TGTGCCAGCAGCCCCCGGACAGCCCCTCCTGCTAATGAAAAACTGTTTTTT.

The rearrangement uses TRBV13 and TRBJ2-7; weak D call: TRBD2 (6 bases). The CDR3 has 13 amino acids. Germline CDR1 reads PRHDT; CDR2 reads FYEKMQ (reference sequence). V lost 5 bases and J 4 bases, leaving 12 bases between the germline ends. DNA of the CDR3: TGTGCCAGCAGCAAGGGACTTCTTTACGAGCAGTACTTC. Translated: CASSKGLLYEQYF. The complete variable domain, with remaining parts taken from reference TRBV13 and TRBJ2-7, reads AAGVIQSPRHLIKEKRETATLKCYPIPRHDTVYWYQQGPGQDPQFLISFYEKMQSDKGSIPDRFSAQQFSDYHSELNMSSLELGDSALYFCASSKGLLYEQYFGPGTRLTVT.

This clone was counted once. The chain recombines TRBV4-2 with TRBJ2-7, with D perhaps matching TRBD1 (6 bases). Between the trimmed V and J ends, which lost 4 bases and 0 bases, there was a span of 13 bases. CDR1 LGHNA and CDR2 YNFKEQ come from the germline V gene. This CDR3 has 15 amino acids. The CDR3: CASSPLGDTSYEQYF. CDR3 DNA sequence: TGTGCCAGCAGCCCCCTAGGGGACACCTCCTACGAGCAGTACTTC.